The rows below give T cell receptor beta chains drawn from one sample of a study of CD8+CD57+ T cells in acquired aplastic anemia. TCRdb called the reads again in MiXCR, with one record for every CDR3 protein. This sample has 250,000 to 350,000 distinct CDR3 sequences, with roughly three fifths found just once. Sequenced sample: sorted CD4+, CD8+, or CD8+CD57+ T cells (not recorded which) from PBMCs. The receptor set was obtained from a human donor with severe aplastic anemia or a healthy control (not recorded which). The CDR3 runs from the conserved cysteine through the conserved F or W. The order of the fields is J gene, V gene, clone size, D gene, CDR3 DNA, CDR3 protein. The D gene is left open where the match is weak. Expanded clones are given a class, and other clones once, few, many or no size at all.

TRBJ1-6 | TRBV12-5 | many | TRBD1 | TGTGCTAGTGGTTTGTGGGACAGGGGTAATTCACCCCTCCACTTT | CASGLWDRGNSPLHF
TRBJ2-1 | TRBV6-5 | NA | TRBD2 | TGTGCCAGCAGCGAACCTAGCGGGGGGGTTCGGGAACAGTTCTTC | CASSEPSGGVREQFF
TRBJ2-5 | TRBV10-2 | NA | TRBD2 | TGCGCCAGCAGTGATATGTATAGCGGGAGAGGGTTGGGGGAGACCCAGTACTTC | CASSDMYSGRGLGETQYF
TRBJ2-2 | TRBV5-1 | NA | TRBD2 | TGTGCCAGCAGCTTGGATATGACTAGCGGAGGCGGGGAGCTGTTTTTT | CASSLDMTSGGGELFF
TRBJ1-4 | TRBV12-3/TRBV12-4 | many | NA | TGTGCCAGCAGTTTAATGTCAGGGTCTAATGAAAAACTGTTTTTT | CASSLMSGSNEKLFF
TRBJ1-2 | TRBV14 | many | TRBD1 | TGTGCCAGCAGCCTTAAGACAGGGATCGGCTACACCTTC | CASSLKTGIGYTF
TRBJ1-4 | TRBV6-5 | NA | NA | TGTGCCAGGAGAGGCTTCGGCGAAAAACTGTTTTTT | CARRGFGEKLFF
TRBJ1-2 | TRBV29-1 | few | NA | TGCAGCGTGAGACCCACCGATGGCTACACCTTC | CSVRPTDGYTF
TRBJ2-7 | TRBV11-2 | NA | TRBD1 | TGTGCCAGCAGCCCAGACCGGGACAGGTTCTACGAGCAGTACTTC | CASSPDRDRFYEQYF
TRBJ2-1 | TRBV20-1 | NA | NA | TGCAGTGCTGGTTACAATGAGCAGTTCTTC | CSAGYNEQFF
TRBJ2-2 | TRBV9 | NA | TRBD2 | TGTGCCAGCAGCCCGTTAGCGGGACACTCGAACACCGGGGAGCTGTTTTTT | CASSPLAGHSNTGELFF
TRBJ2-1 | TRBV7-9 | many | NA | TGTGCCAGCAGCCTAGGGGGGGGGGGTGAAAATGAGCAGTTCTTC | CASSLGGGGENEQFF
TRBJ2-1 | TRBV29-1 | NA | TRBD1 | TGCAGCGTCGTCGTAGGACAGGGGGCACCAAATGAGCAGTTCTTC | CSVVVGQGAPNEQFF
TRBJ1-3 | TRBV20-1 | many | NA | TGCAGTGCTAGAGGGGCTGGAAACACCATATATTTT | CSARGAGNTIYF
TRBJ1-6 | TRBV14 | NA | NA | TGTGCCAGCAGCCAAGAGCAGGGCGAAGAAGATAATTCACCCCTCCACTTT | CASSQEQGEEDNSPLHF
TRBJ2-1 | TRBV9 | many | NA | TGTGCCAGCAGCTCGAGCCCCGACCCTTACAATGAGCAGTTCTTC | CASSSSPDPYNEQFF
TRBJ2-5 | TRBV30 | many | TRBD1 | TGTGCCTGGGGGACAGGGTGGGAGACCCAGTACTTC | CAWGTGWETQYF
TRBJ1-2 | TRBV19 | NA | NA | TGTGCCAGTAGTTATGGGGGACTAAATGGCTACACCTTC | CASSYGGLNGYTF